Following are 6 T cell receptor beta chains from one sample sequenced in a study of shared clonotypes between healthy human individuals. Profiling relied on immunoSEQ multiplex PCR, and the TCRdb table lists in-frame clones only, not all of them. This sample carries approximately 2.3 million clones, more than 85% of them seen once, and the ten largest clones take 0.3% to 0.4%. Sequencing used naive CD4+ T cells from PBMCs. Subset: CD45RA+ positively selected. The receptor set was obtained from a man between 18 and 35 years old in good health. Some clones in this sample may be carry-over from other donors' samples.

The J gene is TRBJ2-5, the V gene TRBV11-2; 7 bases fit TRBD1. The germline gives CDR1 SGHAT, CDR2 FQNNGV. V shed 5 bases, J shed 3 bases, and the junction held 12 bases outside the gene matches. CDR3 size: 16 residues. CDR3 protein: CASSLGTATREETQYF. DNA for the CDR3: TGTGCCAGCAGCCTAGGGACAGCCACTCGCGAAGAGACCCAGTACTTC. Looking up the rest from reference TRBV11-2 and TRBJ2-5 gives the full variable domain: EAGVAQSPRYKIIEKRQSVAFWCNPISGHATLYWYQQILGQGPKLLIQFQNNGVVDDSQLPKDRFSAERLKGVDSTLKIQPAKLEDSAVYLCASSLGTATREETQYFGPGTRLLVL.

The V and J genes are TRBV11-2 and TRBJ2-1; 8 nucleotides line up with TRBD2. V was clipped by 4 bases and J by 9 bases; unmatched bases: 11. Per the germline V gene, CDR1 is SGHAT and CDR2 is FQNNGV. The CDR3 runs 15 residues. Written as DNA, the CDR3 is TGTGCCAGCAGCTATTTGGTAGCGGGAACGAGTGAGCAGTTCTTC. It codes for CASSYLVAGTSEQFF.

V is TRBV30 and J is TRBJ2-7, with 13 bases fitting TRBD2. The length of the CDR3 is 17 residues. V was pared by 1 base and J by 2 bases, with 8 bases of the junction left unmatched. CDR1 is GTSNPN, CDR2 SVGIG, per germline (reference sequence). The CDR3 DNA is TGTGCCTGGAGTGCTTCGAGACTAGCGGGAGGCGCCTACGAGCAGTACTTC. Translation: CAWSASRLAGGAYEQYF.

V usage is TRBV11-2 and J usage is TRBJ2-7; the D gene is possibly TRBD2 (5 bases). Germline V CDR1 and CDR2: SGHAT, FQNNGV. CDR3 length: 16 residues. The ends were cut back, 1 base at V and 3 bases at J, with 16 bases in the middle. In DNA form, the CDR3 reads TGTGCCAGCAGCTTAGTTGGCGTTGGCGGGCACTACGAGCAGTACTTC. Amino acids: CASSLVGVGGHYEQYF.

The chain joins TRBV25-1 to TRBJ2-1, with TRBD2 identical over 8 bases. This CDR3 spans 15 amino acids. Germline V CDR1 and CDR2: MGHDK, SYGVNS. The junction had 9 bases not matched to a gene; V was cut back by 3 bases and J by 8 bases. The CDR3 protein is CASSEGSGSGYEQFF. Here the CDR3 DNA reads TGTGCCAGCAGTGAGGGAAGCGGGAGCGGCTATGAGCAGTTCTTC. Together with reference TRBV25-1 and TRBJ2-1, the CDR3 gives the full variable domain: EADIYQTPRYLVIGTGKKITLECSQTMGHDKMYWYQQDPGMELHLIHYSYGVNSTEKGDLSSESTVSRIRTEHFPLTLESARPSHTSQYLCASSEGSGSGYEQFFGPGTRLTVL.

The V call is TRBV5-1, the J call TRBJ2-1; 7 bases match TRBD2. Germline trimming cut 0 bases from V and 6 bases from J; bases unmatched to any gene: 12. Germline V gives CDR1 SGHRS, CDR2 YFSETQ. The CDR3 runs to 17 residues. CDR3 sequence (DNA): TGCGCCAGCAGCTTGGAACTAGCGCCGGCTCTGGGCAATGAGCAGTTCTTC. Translating it yields CASSLELAPALGNEQFF.